These 22 T cell receptor beta chains share one sample of origin, sequenced in a study of control samples from healthy donors and cancer patients. The method was immunoSEQ multiplex PCR; TCRdb's version includes in-frame clones alone and lacks a portion of them. The sample carries around 94,000 clones, roughly nine tenths recorded once. Sequencing was carried out using blood. These receptors originate from a woman aged 18-29 years in good health.

The chain uses TRBV4-2 and TRBJ2-7, with a weak D call TRBD1 (6 bases). CDR3 length: 16 residues. Germline CDR1 reads LGHNA; CDR2 reads YNFKEQ. Trimming stripped 3 bases from V and 4 bases from J, with 19 bases between. CDR3 coding DNA: TGTGCCAGCAGCCAGGTGATGGGGGCGGCACAGTACGAGCAGTACTTC. Protein product: CASSQVMGAAQYEQYF.

The chain recombines TRBV7-8 with TRBJ1-4; perhaps TRBD1 as D (5 bases). CDR1 SGHVS and CDR2 FQNEAQ come from the germline V gene. This CDR3 is 18 amino acids long. V was pared by 7 bases and J by 8 bases, with 29 bases between. For the CDR3, the DNA is TGTGCCAGCACCCAGTCTCTAGAGGTCGGTCCAGGGCTCGAAAAACTGTTTTTT. It translates to CASTQSLEVGPGLEKLFF.

The genes are TRBV12-3 or TRBV12-4 and TRBJ1-2; D is unclear. The CDR3 is 11 amino acids. V was clipped by 3 bases and J by 8 bases, with 7 bases between them. The CDR3 coding sequence is TGTGCCAGCAGTTTTGAGGCCGGCTACACCTTC. This gives the protein CASSFEAGYTF.

The gene calls are TRBV9 and TRBJ1-3; 7 bases are a match to TRBD1. CDR3 length: 16 residues. V was clipped by 3 bases and J by 2 bases; unmatched bases: 8. Per the germline V gene, CDR1 is SGDLS and CDR2 is YYNGEE. The CDR3 nucleotides read TGTGCCAGCAGCGATAACCCGACAGGGACTGGAAACACCATATATTTT. Encoded protein: CASSDNPTGTGNTIYF.

This CDR3 reads CASSLDLYEQYF. As DNA, the CDR3 is TGTGCCAGCAGCTTGGACCTCTACGAGCAGTACTTC. This chain joins TRBV5-5 and TRBJ2-7; no firm D call. From germline, CDR1 is SGHKS and CDR2 YYEKEE (reference sequence). Trimming shortened V by 0 bases and J by 3 bases, and 4 bases separated the two germline ends. The CDR3 is made up of 12 amino acids.

The chain couples TRBV7-8 to TRBJ1-1, with D possibly being TRBD1 (6 bases). CDR1 SGHVS and CDR2 FQNEAQ come from the germline V gene. The CDR3 is 16 amino acids. Trimming took 4 bases from V and 10 from J, leaving 25 bases between them. The CDR3 sequence: CASSSGRGMNRGGAFF. The CDR3 region has the DNA TGTGCCAGCAGCTCGGGCCGCGGAATGAACAGAGGGGGAGCTTTCTTT.

The rearrangement links TRBV15 to TRBJ2-2; D unresolved. Trimming left V 7 bases short and J 1 base short, with 7 bases between. The CDR3 is 13 residues long. The germline V gene has CDR1 LNHNV and CDR2 YYDKDF (reference sequence). CDR3 bases: TGTGCCACCAAACAGAAGAACACCGGGGAGCTGTTTTTT. Translating it yields CATKQKNTGELFF.

Details on this clone: The same CDR3 can be traced to other DNA sequences in this sample. The rearrangement uses TRBV5-1 and TRBJ1-1; tentative D call: TRBD1 (6 bases). There are 14 residues in the CDR3. CDR1 SGHRS and CDR2 YFSETQ come from the germline V gene. V shed 3 bases and J shed 0 bases, with 9 bases lying between them. CDR3 nucleotides: TGCGCCAGCAGCTCGGACAGTATGAACACTGAAGCTTTCTTT. It is translated as CASSSDSMNTEAFF.

The V and J genes are TRBV29-1 and TRBJ2-1, with D uncertain. The germline V gene encodes CDR1 SQVTM and CDR2 ANQGSEA. The V gene lost 6 bases and the J gene lost 4 bases, with 10 bases spanning the gap. The CDR3 runs to 12 residues. The CDR3 DNA sequence: TGCAGCGTCGAAACTGGATACAATGAGCAGTTCTTC. This gives the protein CSVETGYNEQFF.

The chain is built from TRBV9 and TRBJ2-4; 7 bases are a match to TRBD2. V lost 4 bases and J lost 1; bases outside the gene matches: 11. This CDR3 spans 17 amino acids. Germline-derived CDR1 and CDR2 are SGDLS and YYNGEE. The DNA for the CDR3 is TGTGCCAGCAGCCCCAATGGGAGGGTTGGGGCCAAAAACATTCAGTACTTC. It translates to CASSPNGRVGAKNIQYF. The entire variable domain, with the rest obtained from reference TRBV9 and TRBJ2-4, is as follows: DSGVTQTPKHLITATGQRVTLRCSPRSGDLSVYWYQQSLDQGLQFLIQYYNGEERAKGNILERFSAQQFPDLHSELNLSSLELGDSALYFCASSPNGRVGAKNIQYFGAGTRLSVL.

The gene calls are TRBV19 and TRBJ2-5; 10 bases are shared with TRBD2. With 4 bases clipped from V and 4 bases from J, the junction kept 9 bases outside the gene matches. CDR3 length: 16 amino acids. Looked up from germline, CDR1 is LNHDA and CDR2 is SQIVND (reference sequence). The CDR3: CASSTRLAGARETQYF. CDR3 nucleotides: TGTGCCAGTAGTACACGTCTAGCGGGGGCGAGAGAGACCCAGTACTTC.

This clone was seen a few times. The gene calls are TRBV6-5 and TRBJ1-5; perhaps TRBD1 as D (6 bases). This CDR3 is built from 15 residues. The V gene's germline CDR1 is MNHEY and CDR2 SVGAGI. V lost 5 bases and J lost 0, with 11 bases in between. The CDR3: CASSQQGTSNQPQHF. CDR3 DNA: TGTGCCAGCAGTCAACAGGGAACTAGCAATCAGCCCCAGCATTTT.

Note on this clone: This CDR3 is also generated by other DNA sequences in the sample. In DNA, the CDR3 is TGTGCCAGCAGGGTGACCGGGGAGCTGTTTTTT. It codes for CASRVTGELFF. V usage is TRBV2 and J usage is TRBJ2-2; no reliable D call. Germline loops: CDR1 SNHLY, CDR2 FYNNEI. CDR3 size: 11 residues. Trimming took 6 bases from V and 5 from J, leaving 4 bases between them.

In this sample, this clone turned up a few times. This sequence joins TRBV5-1 and TRBJ1-6; 8 bases map to TRBD1. Germline assignment: CDR1 SGHRS and CDR2 YFSETQ. After removal of 2 bases from V and 7 bases from J, the junction contained 8 bases not matched to a gene. The CDR3 is 16 amino acids. CDR3 in DNA: TGCGCCAGCAGCTTCTGGACAGGGCCCCGGAATTCACCCCTCCACTTT. It translates to CASSFWTGPRNSPLHF.

This sequence joins TRBV7-9 and TRBJ1-2, with 7 bases that match TRBD1. CDR1 is SEHNR, CDR2 FQNEAQ, per germline (reference sequence). The CDR3 consists of 15 residues. V dropped 5 bases and J dropped 4; count of bases not matched to a gene: 10. The CDR3: CASSPWDSASYGYTF. The CDR3, as DNA: TGTGCCAGCAGCCCGTGGGACAGCGCAAGCTATGGCTACACCTTC.

This clone occurred once. The chain carries TRBV27 and TRBJ1-2, with D maybe TRBD1 (5 bases). CDR3 length: 12 residues. Trimming stripped 5 bases from V and 7 bases from J, with 11 bases between. Per the germline V gene, CDR1 is MNHEY and CDR2 is SMNVEV (reference sequence). The CDR3 coding sequence is TGTGCCAGCAGTAACGGGGGGGGTGGCTACACCTTC. Amino acids: CASSNGGGGYTF.

The J gene is TRBJ1-4, the V gene TRBV7-9; D is unclear. The germline V gene encodes CDR1 SEHNR and CDR2 FQNEAQ (reference sequence). The length of the CDR3 is 14 residues. V was cut by 7 bases and J by 0 bases, with 9 bases left in between. The CDR3 region is CASTSAATNEKLFF. The CDR3, as DNA: TGTGCCAGCACCTCGGCCGCAACTAATGAAAAACTGTTTTTT.

The chain couples TRBV19 to TRBJ1-1; D possibly corresponds to TRBD1 (5 bases). Looked up from germline, CDR1 is LNHDA and CDR2 is SQIVND (reference sequence). The CDR3 length is 14 residues. Trimming took off 3 bases at V and 3 bases at J, with 11 bases between the two ends. CDR3 DNA sequence: TGTGCCAGTAGTATGAGGGGTGGGGACACTGAAGCTTTCTTT. Amino acid sequence: CASSMRGGDTEAFF.

The rearrangement uses TRBV5-1 and TRBJ2-7; the match to TRBD1 covers 7 bases. Germline V gene lookup returns CDR1 SGHRS and CDR2 YFSETQ. The CDR3 sequence is 12 residues long. The ends lost 2 bases at V and 11 bases at J; junction bases unmatched: 7. The CDR3 bases are TGCGCCAGCAGCTTTGAGGGGGCAGGGGAGTACTTC. Protein sequence: CASSFEGAGEYF.

V usage is TRBV3-1 (or the pseudogene TRBV3-2) and J usage is TRBJ2-7; D uncertain. Germline V gives CDR1 LGHDT, CDR2 YNNKEL (reference sequence). The ends were cut back, 2 bases at V and 6 bases at J, with 11 bases in the middle. The CDR3 totals 13 residues. CDR3 region: CASSQSPIPEQYF. Written as DNA, the CDR3 is TGTGCCAGCAGCCAATCCCCTATTCCCGAGCAGTACTTC.

For the CDR3, the DNA is TGTGCCAGCAGTTATAGCGGGGCTAGCACAGATACGCAGTATTTT. Residues: CASSYSGASTDTQYF. The chain combines TRBV6-2 or TRBV6-3 with TRBJ2-3, with 8 bases lining up with TRBD2. Looked up from germline, CDR1 is MNHEY and CDR2 is SVGEGT. The CDR3 is 15 residues long. V was pared by 3 bases and J by 0 bases, with 2 bases of the junction left unmatched.

This clone was counted a few times. This sequence joins TRBV5-1 and TRBJ1-1; D is uncertain. The CDR3 is made up of 15 amino acids. From germline, CDR1 is SGHRS and CDR2 YFSETQ. The V end lost 1 base, the J end lost 0 bases, and 10 bases lay between the germline ends. The CDR3 coding sequence is TGCGCCAGCAGCTTGTCTTCAGGATTGAACACTGAAGCTTTCTTT. It specifies CASSLSSGLNTEAFF.